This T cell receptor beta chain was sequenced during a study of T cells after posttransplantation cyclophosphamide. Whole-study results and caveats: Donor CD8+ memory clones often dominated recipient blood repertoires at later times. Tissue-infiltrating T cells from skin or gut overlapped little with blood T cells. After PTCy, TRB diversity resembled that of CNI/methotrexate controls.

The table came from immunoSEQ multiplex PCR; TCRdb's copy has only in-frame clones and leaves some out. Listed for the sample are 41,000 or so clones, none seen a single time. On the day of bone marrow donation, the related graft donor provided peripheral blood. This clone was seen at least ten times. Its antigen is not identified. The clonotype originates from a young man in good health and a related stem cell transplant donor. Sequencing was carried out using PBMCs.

CDR3 region: CASSQRQGSTNEQFF. The CDR3 bases are TGCGCCAGCAGCCAAAGACAGGGGAGTACGAATGAGCAGTTCTTC. This sequence joins TRBV4-1 and TRBJ2-1, with TRBD1 identical over 8 bases. Germline loops: CDR1 MGHRA, CDR2 YSYEKL. V trimming: 2 bases; J trimming: 7 bases; junction bases outside the gene matches: 7. The CDR3 is 15 amino acids.